This TCR beta chain was obtained from a study of blood T cell repertoires in COVID-19. Study details: Italy, Spain and the United States were the sources of the convalescent and acute COVID-19 samples. Sources were T cells, B-cell-depleted T cells, or PBMCs; the material itself was cDNA or gDNA.

CDR1 is GTSNPN and CDR2 is SVGIG in the germline V gene (reference sequence). Deletions cut 4 bases from V and 1 base from J, with 13 bases between. The CDR3 runs 15 residues. In the original analysis: Estimation of nucleated cell counts was performed using reference gene primer amplification. Clones were sequenced by immunoSEQ multiplex PCR, and TCRdb holds only the in-frame ones, with some missing. V and J calls and clone size are copied from that table; D and trimming were computed from the DNA. This table has around 180,000 clones, around 74% appearing once. The chain employs TRBV30 and TRBJ2-2, with a possible D match to TRBD2 (5 bases). The material sequenced was peripheral blood. The sequence was collected from a woman aged 80 or older with acute or convalescent COVID-19. The DNA of the CDR3 is TGTGCCTGGAAGATACCGGGATTGAACACCGGGGAGCTGTTTTTT. Translated, it gives CAWKIPGLNTGELFF.